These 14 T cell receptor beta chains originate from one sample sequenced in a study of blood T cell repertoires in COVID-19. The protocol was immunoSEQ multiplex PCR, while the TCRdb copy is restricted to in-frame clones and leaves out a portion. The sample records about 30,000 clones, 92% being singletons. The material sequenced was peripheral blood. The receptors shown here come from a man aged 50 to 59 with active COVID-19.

The CDR3 DNA is TGCGCCAGCAGCTCGCGGACAGGGGAGAAAGGGGAGCTGTTTTTT. Translation: CASSSRTGEKGELFF. This chain joins TRBV5-1 and TRBJ2-2; the match to TRBD1 covers 9 bases. This CDR3 contains 15 residues. CDR1 and CDR2 from the germline V gene are SGHRS and YFSETQ. Germline trimming cut 3 bases from V and 8 bases from J; bases unmatched to any gene: 8.

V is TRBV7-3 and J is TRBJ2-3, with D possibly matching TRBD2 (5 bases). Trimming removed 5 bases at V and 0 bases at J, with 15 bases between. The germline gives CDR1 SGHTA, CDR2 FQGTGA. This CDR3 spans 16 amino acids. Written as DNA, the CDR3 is TGTGCCAGCAGCCTGGCCCCAGCGGCTAGCACAGATACGCAGTATTTT. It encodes CASSLAPAASTDTQYF. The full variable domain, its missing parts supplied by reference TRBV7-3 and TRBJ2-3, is GAGVSQTPSNKVTEKGKYVELRCDPISGHTALYWYRQSLGQGPEFLIYFQGTGAADDSGLPNDRFFAVRPEGSVSTLKIQRTERGDSAVYLCASSLAPAASTDTQYFGPGTRLTVL.

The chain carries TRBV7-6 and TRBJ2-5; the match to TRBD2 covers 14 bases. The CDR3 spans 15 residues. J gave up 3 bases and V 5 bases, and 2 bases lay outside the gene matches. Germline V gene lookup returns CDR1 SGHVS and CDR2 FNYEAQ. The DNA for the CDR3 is TGTGCCAGCAGCCCGGGACTAGCGGGGGAAGAGACCCAGTACTTC. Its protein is CASSPGLAGEETQYF.

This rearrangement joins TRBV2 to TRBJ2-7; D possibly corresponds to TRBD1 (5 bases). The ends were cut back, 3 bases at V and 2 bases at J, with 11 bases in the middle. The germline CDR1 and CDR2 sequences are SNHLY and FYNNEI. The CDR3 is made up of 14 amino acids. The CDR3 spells CASSDQGSAYEQYF. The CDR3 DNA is TGTGCCAGCAGTGACCAGGGATCGGCCTACGAGCAGTACTTC.

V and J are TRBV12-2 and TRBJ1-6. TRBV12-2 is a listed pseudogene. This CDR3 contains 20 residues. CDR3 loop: CASRLPRGGAISSYNSPLHF. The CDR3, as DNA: TGTGCAAGTCGCCTCCCCCGTGGGGGGGCAATTAGCTCCTATAATTCACCCCTCCACTTT.

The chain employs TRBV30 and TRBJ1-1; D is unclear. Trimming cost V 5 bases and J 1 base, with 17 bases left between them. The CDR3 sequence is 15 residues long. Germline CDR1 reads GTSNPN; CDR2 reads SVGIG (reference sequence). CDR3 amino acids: CAWSVGRVRNTEAFF. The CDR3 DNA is TGTGCCTGGTCCGTAGGGCGGGTAAGGAACACTGAAGCTTTCTTT.

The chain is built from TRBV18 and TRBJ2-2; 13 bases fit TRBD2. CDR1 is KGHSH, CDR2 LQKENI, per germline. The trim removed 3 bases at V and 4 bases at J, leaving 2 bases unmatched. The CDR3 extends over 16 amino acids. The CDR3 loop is CASSPRLAGGTGELFF. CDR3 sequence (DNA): TGTGCCAGCTCACCGAGACTAGCGGGGGGCACCGGGGAGCTGTTTTTT.

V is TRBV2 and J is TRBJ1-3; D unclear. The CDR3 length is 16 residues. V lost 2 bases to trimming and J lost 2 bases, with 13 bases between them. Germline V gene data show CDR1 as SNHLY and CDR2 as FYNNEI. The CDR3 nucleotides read TGTGCCAGCAGTGAATACCGGGCGGGGACTGGAAACACCATATATTTT. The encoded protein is CASSEYRAGTGNTIYF.

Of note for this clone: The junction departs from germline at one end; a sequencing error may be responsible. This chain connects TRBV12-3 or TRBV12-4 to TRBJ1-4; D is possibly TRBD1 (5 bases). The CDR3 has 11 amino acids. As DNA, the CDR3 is TGTGCCAGCAGCAAGGGTCGGTGGGGGGTTTTT. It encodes CASSKGRWGVF.

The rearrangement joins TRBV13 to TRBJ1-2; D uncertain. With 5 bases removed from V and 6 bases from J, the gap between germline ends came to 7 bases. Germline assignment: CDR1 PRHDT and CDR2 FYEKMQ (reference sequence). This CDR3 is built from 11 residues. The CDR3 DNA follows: TGTGCCAGCAGCCTTTATAATGGCTACACCTTC. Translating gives CASSLYNGYTF.

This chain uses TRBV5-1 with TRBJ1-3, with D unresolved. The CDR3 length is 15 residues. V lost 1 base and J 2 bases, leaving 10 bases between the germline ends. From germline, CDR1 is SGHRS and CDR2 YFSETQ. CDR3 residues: CASSLSPGTGNTIYF. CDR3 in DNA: TGCGCCAGCAGCTTGAGTCCCGGGACTGGAAACACCATATATTTT. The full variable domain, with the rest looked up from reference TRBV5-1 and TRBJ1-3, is KAGVTQTPRYLIKTRGQQVTLSCSPISGHRSVSWYQQTPGQGLQFLFEYFSETQRNKGNFPGRFSGRQFSNSRSEMNVSTLELGDSALYLCASSLSPGTGNTIYFGEGSWLTVV.

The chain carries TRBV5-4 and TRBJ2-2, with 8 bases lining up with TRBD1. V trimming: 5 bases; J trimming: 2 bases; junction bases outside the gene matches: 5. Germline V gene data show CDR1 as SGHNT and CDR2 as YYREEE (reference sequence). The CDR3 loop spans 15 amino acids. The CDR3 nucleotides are TGTGCCAGCAGGTCACAGGGGGTTAACACCGGGGAGCTGTTTTTT. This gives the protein CASRSQGVNTGELFF.

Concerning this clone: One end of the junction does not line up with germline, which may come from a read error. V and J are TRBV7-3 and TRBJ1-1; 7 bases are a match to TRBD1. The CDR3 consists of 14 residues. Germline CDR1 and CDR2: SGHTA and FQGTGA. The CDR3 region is CASSLTGVNTEAFF. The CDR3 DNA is TGTGCCAGCAGCCTAACAGGGGTGAACACTGAAGCTTTCTTT.

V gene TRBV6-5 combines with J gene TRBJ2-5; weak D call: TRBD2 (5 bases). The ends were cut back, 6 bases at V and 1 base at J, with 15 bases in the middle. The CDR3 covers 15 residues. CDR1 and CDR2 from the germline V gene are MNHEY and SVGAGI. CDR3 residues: CASSINFGIQETQYF. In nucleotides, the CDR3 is TGTGCCAGCAGCATCAACTTCGGGATCCAAGAGACCCAGTACTTC.